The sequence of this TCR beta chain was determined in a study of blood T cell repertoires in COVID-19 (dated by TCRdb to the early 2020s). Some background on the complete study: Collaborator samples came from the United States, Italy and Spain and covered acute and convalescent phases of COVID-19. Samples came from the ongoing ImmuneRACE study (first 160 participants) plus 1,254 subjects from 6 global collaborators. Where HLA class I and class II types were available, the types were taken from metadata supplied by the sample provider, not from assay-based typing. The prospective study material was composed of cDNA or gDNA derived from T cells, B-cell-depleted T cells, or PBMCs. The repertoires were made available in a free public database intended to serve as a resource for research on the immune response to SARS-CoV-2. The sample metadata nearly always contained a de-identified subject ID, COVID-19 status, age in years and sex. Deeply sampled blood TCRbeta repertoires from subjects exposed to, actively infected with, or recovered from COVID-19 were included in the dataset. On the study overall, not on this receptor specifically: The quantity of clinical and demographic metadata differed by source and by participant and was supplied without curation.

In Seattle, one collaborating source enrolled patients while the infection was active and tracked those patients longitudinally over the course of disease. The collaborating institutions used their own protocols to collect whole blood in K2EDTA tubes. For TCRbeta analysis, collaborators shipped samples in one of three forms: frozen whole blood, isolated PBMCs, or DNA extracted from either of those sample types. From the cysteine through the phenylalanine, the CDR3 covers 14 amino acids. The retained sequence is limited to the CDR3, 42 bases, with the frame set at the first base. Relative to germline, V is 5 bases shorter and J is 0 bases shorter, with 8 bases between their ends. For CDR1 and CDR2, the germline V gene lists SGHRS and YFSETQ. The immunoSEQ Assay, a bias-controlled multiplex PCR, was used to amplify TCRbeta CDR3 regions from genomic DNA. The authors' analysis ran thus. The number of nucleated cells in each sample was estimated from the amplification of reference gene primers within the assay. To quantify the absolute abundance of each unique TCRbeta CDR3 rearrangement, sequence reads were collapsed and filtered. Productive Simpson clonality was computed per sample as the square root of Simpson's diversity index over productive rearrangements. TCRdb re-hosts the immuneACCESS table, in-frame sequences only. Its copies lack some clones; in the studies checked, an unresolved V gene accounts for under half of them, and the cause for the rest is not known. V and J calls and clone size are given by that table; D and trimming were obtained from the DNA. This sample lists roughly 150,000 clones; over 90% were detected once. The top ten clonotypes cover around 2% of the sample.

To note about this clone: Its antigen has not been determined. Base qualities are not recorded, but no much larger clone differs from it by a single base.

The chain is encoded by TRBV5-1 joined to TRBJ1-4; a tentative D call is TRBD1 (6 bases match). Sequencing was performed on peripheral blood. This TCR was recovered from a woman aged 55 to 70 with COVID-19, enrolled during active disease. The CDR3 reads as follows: CASRQGPTNEKLFF. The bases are TGCGCCAGCAGGCAGGGGCCAACTAATGAAAAACTGTTTTTT. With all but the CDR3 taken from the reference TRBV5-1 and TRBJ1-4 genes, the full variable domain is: KAGVTQTPRYLIKTRGQQVTLSCSPISGHRSVSWYQQTPGQGLQFLFEYFSETQRNKGNFPGRFSGRQFSNSRSEMNVSTLELGDSALYLCASRQGPTNEKLFFGSGTQLSVL.